Listed below are T cell receptor beta chains from one sample, sequenced in a study of PD-L1 blockade in urothelial cancer. Data came from immunoSEQ multiplex PCR; TCRdb stores just in-frame clones and leaves some out. The table includes 57,000 or so clones, roughly 80% detected once. Sequenced here: PBMCs, sampled around atezolizumab (anti-PD-L1) treatment. The receptors were gathered from a man between 65 and 80 years old with urothelial cancer. The CDR3 runs from the conserved cysteine through the conserved F or W. The order of the fields is clone size, V gene, J gene, D gene, CDR3 DNA, CDR3 protein. The D gene is left open where the match is weak. A row's size may be missing; if present it is once, few, many or a size class.

abundance: -
v_gene: TRBV5-1
j_gene: TRBJ2-5
d_gene: -
CDR3nt: TGCGCCAGCACGGGCGGAGGGGTCATCGGAGAGACCCAGTACTTC
CDR3aa: CASTGGGVIGETQYF

abundance: -
v_gene: TRBV19
j_gene: TRBJ1-2
d_gene: -
CDR3nt: TGTGCCAGTAGTATACGAGGGACTAACCCGGCTAACTATGGCTACACCTTC
CDR3aa: CASSIRGTNPANYGYTF

abundance: -
v_gene: TRBV5-8
j_gene: TRBJ2-3
d_gene: -
CDR3nt: TGTGCCAGCAGCTTGCTAACCAACACAGATACGCAGTATTTT
CDR3aa: CASSLLTNTDTQYF

abundance: -
v_gene: TRBV7-2
j_gene: TRBJ2-7
d_gene: TRBD2
CDR3nt: TGTGCCAGCAGCTTAGGGCCGGGACTAGCGGGAGACGAGCAGTACTTC
CDR3aa: CASSLGPGLAGDEQYF

abundance: few
v_gene: TRBV19
j_gene: TRBJ1-5
d_gene: -
CDR3nt: TGTGCCAGCCGTGACAGCCGGTACAATCAGCCCCAGCATTTT
CDR3aa: CASRDSRYNQPQHF

abundance: -
v_gene: TRBV6-1
j_gene: TRBJ1-2
d_gene: -
CDR3nt: TGTGCCAGCAGTGCCTACCACGGGAATGGCTACACCTTC
CDR3aa: CASSAYHGNGYTF

abundance: -
v_gene: TRBV27
j_gene: TRBJ2-7
d_gene: -
CDR3nt: TGTGCCAGCAGTAGGGGGGGGTCCTACGAGCAGTACTTC
CDR3aa: CASSRGGSYEQYF

abundance: -
v_gene: TRBV5-8
j_gene: TRBJ2-7
d_gene: TRBD2
CDR3nt: TGTGCCAGCAGCCCTCGGACTAGCGGGAGCTACGAGCAGTACTTC
CDR3aa: CASSPRTSGSYEQYF

abundance: -
v_gene: TRBV5-1
j_gene: TRBJ2-1
d_gene: TRBD2
CDR3nt: TGCGCCAGCAGCGACCACTTGACTAGCGGGTTCGCCAATGAGCAGTTCTTC
CDR3aa: CASSDHLTSGFANEQFF

abundance: -
v_gene: TRBV10-3
j_gene: TRBJ1-2
d_gene: -
CDR3nt: TGTGCCATCAGTGAGTCAGCGGGACCCTCCGGAACCTTC
CDR3aa: CAISESAGPSGTF

abundance: few
v_gene: TRBV27
j_gene: TRBJ2-2
d_gene: TRBD1
CDR3nt: TGTGCCAGCAGGACAGGGGGCCCCGGGGAGCTGTTTTTT
CDR3aa: CASRTGGPGELFF

abundance: -
v_gene: TRBV10-1
j_gene: TRBJ2-3
d_gene: TRBD2
CDR3nt: TGCGCCAGCAGTGAGGGGGAGGGACCGACAGATACGCAGTATTTT
CDR3aa: CASSEGEGPTDTQYF

abundance: -
v_gene: TRBV5-1
j_gene: TRBJ2-5
d_gene: TRBD2
CDR3nt: TGCGCCAGCAGCTTGGCCCCTAGCGGGGGGCAAGAGACCCAGTACTTC
CDR3aa: CASSLAPSGGQETQYF

abundance: -
v_gene: TRBV6-1
j_gene: TRBJ2-1
d_gene: -
CDR3nt: TGTGCCAGCAGTGGAGGTAGCGGCTCCTACAATGAGCAGTTCTTC
CDR3aa: CASSGGSGSYNEQFF

abundance: -
v_gene: TRBV6-6
j_gene: TRBJ2-3
d_gene: TRBD1
CDR3nt: TGTGCCAGCAGTTACTCAAAGGGGGCGAGAGATACGCAGTATTTT
CDR3aa: CASSYSKGARDTQYF

abundance: -
v_gene: TRBV9
j_gene: TRBJ2-3
d_gene: TRBD2
CDR3nt: TGTGCCAGCAGCCCGAAGAGCGGGAGAGGGTCAGATACGCAGTATTTT
CDR3aa: CASSPKSGRGSDTQYF

abundance: -
v_gene: TRBV2
j_gene: TRBJ2-5
d_gene: TRBD2
CDR3nt: TGTGCCAGCAGTACACTAGCGGGAGTAGAGACCCAGTACTTC
CDR3aa: CASSTLAGVETQYF

abundance: -
v_gene: TRBV29-1
j_gene: TRBJ1-4
d_gene: -
CDR3nt: TGCAGCGTTGAAGATCGCAGTGGACATCCTGCAACTAATGAAAAACTGTTTTTT
CDR3aa: CSVEDRSGHPATNEKLFF

abundance: -
v_gene: TRBV6-1
j_gene: TRBJ2-3
d_gene: TRBD2
CDR3nt: TGTGCCAGCAGTTCGACTAGCGCGTCAGATACGCAGTATTTT
CDR3aa: CASSSTSASDTQYF

abundance: -
v_gene: TRBV19
j_gene: TRBJ1-1
d_gene: -
CDR3nt: TGTGCCAGTAACCATAAGTATGTGGGAGGGACACTATTCTCTGAAGCTTTCTTT
CDR3aa: CASNHKYVGGTLFSEAFF

abundance: once
v_gene: TRBV19
j_gene: TRBJ2-2
d_gene: -
CDR3nt: TGTGCCAGTAGTATAGATCAGGGTCAGGGTGTTAACACCGGGGAGCTGTTTTTT
CDR3aa: CASSIDQGQGVNTGELFF

abundance: -
v_gene: TRBV28
j_gene: TRBJ2-1
d_gene: -
CDR3nt: TGTGCCAGCAGTTTTTTTGGGGCCGGTGGGGATGAGCAGTTCTTC
CDR3aa: CASSFFGAGGDEQFF

abundance: -
v_gene: TRBV27
j_gene: TRBJ2-3
d_gene: TRBD2
CDR3nt: TGTGCCAGCGGACTAGTGATGGGGAGCACAGATACGCAGTATTTT
CDR3aa: CASGLVMGSTDTQYF

abundance: -
v_gene: TRBV6-1
j_gene: TRBJ1-6
d_gene: TRBD1
CDR3nt: TGTGCCAGCAGTGAATCCGGACAGGGGGGATCACCCCTCCACTTT
CDR3aa: CASSESGQGGSPLHF

abundance: -
v_gene: TRBV5-1
j_gene: TRBJ2-5
d_gene: TRBD2
CDR3nt: TGCGCCAGCAGGCCGACTAGCGGGGCCCAAGAGACCCAGTACTTC
CDR3aa: CASRPTSGAQETQYF

abundance: -
v_gene: TRBV19
j_gene: TRBJ1-2
d_gene: TRBD1
CDR3nt: TGTGCCAGTACCCTCCCCGGGACAGGGGGGAACTATGGCTACACCTTC
CDR3aa: CASTLPGTGGNYGYTF

abundance: -
v_gene: TRBV10-3
j_gene: TRBJ2-1
d_gene: TRBD2
CDR3nt: TGTGCCATCAGATCTACTAGCGACCACAATGAGCAGTTCTTC
CDR3aa: CAIRSTSDHNEQFF

abundance: -
v_gene: TRBV9
j_gene: TRBJ2-1
d_gene: -
CDR3nt: TGTGCCAGCAGCGTAGGGCCAACCAGTGAGCAGTTCTTC
CDR3aa: CASSVGPTSEQFF

abundance: -
v_gene: TRBV6-5
j_gene: TRBJ2-1
d_gene: -
CDR3nt: TGTGCCAGCAGTTACTCGGGACGGGAGCACAATGAGCAGTTCTTC
CDR3aa: CASSYSGREHNEQFF

abundance: -
v_gene: TRBV5-5
j_gene: TRBJ2-7
d_gene: TRBD2
CDR3nt: TGTGCCAGCAGCCCAATAGCCTGGGGACTAGCCGACTACGAGCAGTACTTC
CDR3aa: CASSPIAWGLADYEQYF

abundance: -
v_gene: TRBV27
j_gene: TRBJ2-1
d_gene: -
CDR3nt: TGTGCCAGCAGTTTACCCGGGGTGGAGGGTGAGCAGTTCTTC
CDR3aa: CASSLPGVEGEQFF

abundance: few
v_gene: TRBV19
j_gene: TRBJ1-2
d_gene: TRBD1
CDR3nt: TGTGCCAGTAGTATTCTGGCAGGGGGCTATGGCTACACCTTC
CDR3aa: CASSILAGGYGYTF

abundance: -
v_gene: TRBV30
j_gene: TRBJ2-7
d_gene: TRBD2
CDR3nt: TGTGCCTGGAGTAATGGCCGGGGGGGCTCCCCCTACGAGCAGTACTTC
CDR3aa: CAWSNGRGGSPYEQYF

abundance: -
v_gene: TRBV15
j_gene: TRBJ2-1
d_gene: TRBD2
CDR3nt: TGTGCCACCAGGGGAGTGGCTAGCGGGAAGGCTGAGCAGTTCTTC
CDR3aa: CATRGVASGKAEQFF

abundance: -
v_gene: TRBV5-6
j_gene: TRBJ2-3
d_gene: TRBD1
CDR3nt: TGTGCCAGCAGCCCGACAGGGCCCGCAGATACGCAGTATTTT
CDR3aa: CASSPTGPADTQYF

abundance: -
v_gene: TRBV11-2
j_gene: TRBJ2-7
d_gene: -
CDR3nt: TGTGCCAGCAGCCGGACAGTCTCCTACGAGCAGTACTTC
CDR3aa: CASSRTVSYEQYF

abundance: -
v_gene: TRBV18
j_gene: TRBJ2-1
d_gene: -
CDR3nt: TGTGCCAGCTCACCATTAGAGGGCTATGAGCAGTTCTTC
CDR3aa: CASSPLEGYEQFF

abundance: -
v_gene: TRBV12-5
j_gene: TRBJ2-1
d_gene: -
CDR3nt: TGTGCTAGTGGTTTGGTCAGCTACAATGAGCAGTTCTTC
CDR3aa: CASGLVSYNEQFF

abundance: -
v_gene: TRBV20-1
j_gene: TRBJ2-7
d_gene: -
CDR3nt: TGCAGTGCTAGGGTTAGCCACGAGCAGTACTTC
CDR3aa: CSARVSHEQYF

abundance: -
v_gene: TRBV7-2
j_gene: TRBJ2-5
d_gene: -
CDR3nt: TGTGCCAGCAGCTTAAACCGAGAAGAGACCCAGTACTTC
CDR3aa: CASSLNREETQYF

abundance: -
v_gene: TRBV11-3
j_gene: TRBJ2-7
d_gene: TRBD2
CDR3nt: TGTGCCAGCTCCCTAGCCGGGAGGGCCTACGAGCAGTACTTC
CDR3aa: CASSLAGRAYEQYF

abundance: -
v_gene: TRBV9
j_gene: TRBJ2-7
d_gene: -
CDR3nt: TGTGCCAGCAGCGTCGGGCCGGACTCTTACGAGCAGTACTTC
CDR3aa: CASSVGPDSYEQYF

abundance: few
v_gene: TRBV11-2
j_gene: TRBJ2-3
d_gene: TRBD2
CDR3nt: TGTGCCAGCAGCCCCCGGACTAGCGGGAGTGCTAGCACAGATACGCAGTATTTT
CDR3aa: CASSPRTSGSASTDTQYF

abundance: -
v_gene: TRBV5-1
j_gene: TRBJ2-5
d_gene: -
CDR3nt: TGCGCCAGCAGCTTTGAGGGCAACCGCCAAGAGACCCAGTACTTC
CDR3aa: CASSFEGNRQETQYF

abundance: -
v_gene: TRBV7-2
j_gene: TRBJ1-5
d_gene: -
CDR3nt: TGTGCCAGCAGCTCCTCAACAGGGAATCAGCCCCAGCATTTT
CDR3aa: CASSSSTGNQPQHF

abundance: once
v_gene: TRBV19
j_gene: TRBJ2-7
d_gene: TRBD1
CDR3nt: TGTGCCAGTAGTATAGCCGGACAGGGGGCTTTAGTCTACGAGCAGTACTTC
CDR3aa: CASSIAGQGALVYEQYF

abundance: -
v_gene: TRBV6-6
j_gene: TRBJ2-7
d_gene: -
CDR3nt: TGTGCCAGCAGTTACTCCGGGACAATATCCTACGAGCAGTACTTC
CDR3aa: CASSYSGTISYEQYF

abundance: -
v_gene: TRBV4-2
j_gene: TRBJ2-1
d_gene: TRBD1
CDR3nt: TGTGCCAGCAGCAGACGACAGGGGCTTGGCGAGCAGTTCTTC
CDR3aa: CASSRRQGLGEQFF

abundance: -
v_gene: TRBV6-6
j_gene: TRBJ2-2
d_gene: -
CDR3nt: TGTGCCAGCAGTTTCCGACAGGTCCCCACCGGGGAGCTGTTTTTT
CDR3aa: CASSFRQVPTGELFF

abundance: -
v_gene: TRBV19
j_gene: TRBJ1-5
d_gene: -
CDR3nt: TGTGCCAGTAGTAGAGGGTCTTATAGCAATCAGCCCCAGCATTTT
CDR3aa: CASSRGSYSNQPQHF

abundance: few
v_gene: TRBV10-2
j_gene: TRBJ2-7
d_gene: -
CDR3nt: TGCGCCAGCAGTGAGAGGACTGTCTCCTACGAGCAGTACTTC
CDR3aa: CASSERTVSYEQYF

abundance: once
v_gene: TRBV19
j_gene: TRBJ2-2
d_gene: TRBD2
CDR3nt: TGTGCCAGTAGTATGAGCGGGACGAACACCGGGGAGCTGTTTTTT
CDR3aa: CASSMSGTNTGELFF

abundance: -
v_gene: TRBV2
j_gene: TRBJ2-1
d_gene: -
CDR3nt: TGTGCCAGCAGTCAGGGGCCCCGCGGGGAGCAGTTCTTC
CDR3aa: CASSQGPRGEQFF